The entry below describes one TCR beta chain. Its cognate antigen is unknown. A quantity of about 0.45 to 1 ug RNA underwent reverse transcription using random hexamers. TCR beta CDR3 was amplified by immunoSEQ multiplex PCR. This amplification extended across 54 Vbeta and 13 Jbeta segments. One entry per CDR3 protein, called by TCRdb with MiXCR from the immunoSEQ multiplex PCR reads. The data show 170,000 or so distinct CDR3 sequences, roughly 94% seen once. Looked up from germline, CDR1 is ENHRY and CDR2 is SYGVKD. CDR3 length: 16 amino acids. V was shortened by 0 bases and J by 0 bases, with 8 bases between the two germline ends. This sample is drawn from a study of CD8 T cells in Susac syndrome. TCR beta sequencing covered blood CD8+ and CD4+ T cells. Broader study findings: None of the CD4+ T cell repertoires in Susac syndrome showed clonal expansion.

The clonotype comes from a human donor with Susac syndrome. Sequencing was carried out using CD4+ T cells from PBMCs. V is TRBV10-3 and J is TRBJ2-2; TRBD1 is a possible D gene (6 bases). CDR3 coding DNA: TGTGCCATCAGTGAGTCGGGACACGCGAACACCGGGGAGCTGTTTTTT. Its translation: CAISESGHANTGELFF.